The entry below describes one T cell receptor (beta chain). Here immunoSEQ multiplex PCR was the method, and the copy in TCRdb shows in-frame clones only, minus some. The repertoire includes about 220,000 clones, about 85% of them detected once, and 0.55% to 0.75% sits in the top ten. These data originate in a study of blood T cell repertoires in COVID-19. The source is a man aged 35-49 years with acute or convalescent COVID-19. What was sequenced was peripheral blood.

Written as DNA, the CDR3 is TGTGCCAGCAGCTTTGAGCGGTCCAATGAGCAGTTCTTC. Its protein product is CASSFERSNEQFF. V usage is TRBV7-2 and J usage is TRBJ2-1; a weak D match, TRBD2 (5 bases). The CDR3 is 13 residues long. CDR1 and CDR2 (germline): SGHTA, FQGNSA. V lost 3 bases and J lost 6, with 9 bases in between.